The clone carrying this TCR beta chain has a count of ten or more. The antigen remains unidentified. This specimen comes from a study of T-cell reconstitution after alpha-beta-depleted transplantation in children. Study-level findings and limits: A year post-transplant, T-cell counts and diversity derived mostly from newly produced T cells. Several hundred rapidly expanded clones from non-depleted graft cells reportedly supplied alpha-beta T cells about two months post-transplant. Surviving recipient T cells and thymic progenitors underlay high day-60 TCRbeta diversity in some patients.

Unique molecular identifiers featured in how the TCRbeta library was prepared. One entry per CDR3 protein results from TCRdb running MiXCR on the PCR reads. The sample holds tens of thousands of distinct CDR3 sequences, 5% to 7% seen once. Germline assignment: CDR1 MGHDK and CDR2 SYGVNS. This CDR3 contains 16 residues. The ends were cut back, 0 bases at V and 1 base at J, with 10 bases in the middle. This sequence joins TRBV25-1 and TRBJ2-4; D is perhaps TRBD2 (6 bases). The clonotype originates from a child in the first two years of life who had a stem cell transplant for acute myeloid leukemia, so the T cells may come from the graft donor. The sequencing here drew on peripheral blood, taken 60 days after TCRalphabeta/CD19-depleted stem cell transplant. The CDR3 reads CASSEYKGGAKNIQYF. The CDR3 coding sequence is TGTGCCAGCAGTGAATATAAGGGAGGCGCCAAAAACATTCAGTACTTC.